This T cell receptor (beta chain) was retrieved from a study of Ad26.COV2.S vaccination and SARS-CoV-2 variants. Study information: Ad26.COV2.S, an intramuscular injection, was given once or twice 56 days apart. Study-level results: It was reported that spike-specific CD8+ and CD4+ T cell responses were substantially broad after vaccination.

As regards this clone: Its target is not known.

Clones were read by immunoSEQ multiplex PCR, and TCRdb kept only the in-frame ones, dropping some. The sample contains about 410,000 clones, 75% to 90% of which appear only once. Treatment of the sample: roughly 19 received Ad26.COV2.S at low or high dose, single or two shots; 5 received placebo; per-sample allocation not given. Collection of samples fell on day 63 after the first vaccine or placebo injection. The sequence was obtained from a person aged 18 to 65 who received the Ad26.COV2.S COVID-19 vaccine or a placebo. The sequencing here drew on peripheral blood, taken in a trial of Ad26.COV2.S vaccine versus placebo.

The CDR3 region is CASSLQGTRTDTQYF. CDR3 sequence (DNA): TGCGCCAGCAGCCTACAGGGTACCCGCACAGATACGCAGTATTTT. This chain links TRBV4-1 with TRBJ2-3; D is possibly TRBD1 (6 bases). Trimming cost V 4 bases and J 1 base, with 12 bases left between them. This CDR3 spans 15 amino acids. In germline, CDR1 is MGHRA, CDR2 YSYEKL.